Below, 27 T cell receptor beta chains from the same sample are listed, as sequenced in a study of blood T cell repertoires in COVID-19. Some clones are missing from TCRdb's copy, which holds only in-frame ones; the method was immunoSEQ multiplex PCR. The sample comprises about 130,000 clones, around 89% of which are singletons, and about 9.3% rests with the top ten. Material for sequencing was peripheral blood. Receptor source: a man in his fifties or sixties with acute or convalescent COVID-19.

The V gene is TRBV9, the J gene TRBJ1-1; 10 bases align to TRBD1. From germline, CDR1 is SGDLS and CDR2 YYNGEE. The length of the CDR3 is 16 residues. With 4 bases clipped from V and 1 base from J, the junction kept 7 bases outside the gene matches. CDR3: CASSPGTGVTNTEAFF. The CDR3 region has the DNA TGTGCCAGCAGCCCCGGGACAGGGGTGACGAACACTGAAGCTTTCTTT.

This chain connects TRBV5-1 to TRBJ2-3, with 8 bases fitting TRBD2. In germline, CDR1 is SGHRS, CDR2 YFSETQ. V lost 4 bases to trimming and J lost 1 base; unmatched junction nucleotides: 2. CDR3 length: 14 amino acids. CDR3 amino acids: CASSREGGTDTQYF. The CDR3 DNA is TGCGCCAGCAGCCGGGAGGGGGGCACAGATACGCAGTATTTT. Full variable domain (missing parts from reference TRBV5-1 and TRBJ2-3): KAGVTQTPRYLIKTRGQQVTLSCSPISGHRSVSWYQQTPGQGLQFLFEYFSETQRNKGNFPGRFSGRQFSNSRSEMNVSTLELGDSALYLCASSREGGTDTQYFGPGTRLTVL.

V and J are TRBV5-1 and TRBJ2-3; the D gene is possibly TRBD1 (6 bases). The germline V gene encodes CDR1 SGHRS and CDR2 YFSETQ. Between the trimmed V and J ends, which lost 4 bases and 5 bases, there was a span of 17 bases. CDR3 length equals 15 residues. CDR3 residues: CASSPLGIGGDTQYF. CDR3 DNA: TGCGCCAGCAGCCCCCTTGGTATAGGGGGAGATACGCAGTATTTT.

The chain combines TRBV5-1 with TRBJ1-3, with D hard to call. This CDR3 contains 16 residues. V lost 0 bases, J lost 0 bases, and 10 bases lay in between. Germline V gene sequence: CDR1 SGHRS, CDR2 YFSETQ. CDR3 bases: TGCGCCAGCAGCTTGGGTCCGGGGAGCTCTGGAAACACCATATATTTT. This translates into CASSLGPGSSGNTIYF.

The CDR3 protein is CASSPLTGENQPQHF. For the CDR3, the DNA is TGTGCCAGCAGCCCACTGACAGGGGAGAATCAGCCCCAGCATTTT. The V gene is TRBV9, the J gene TRBJ1-5; 8 positions match TRBD1. Trimming removed 4 bases from V and 4 bases from J; junction bases left unmatched: 7. The V gene's germline CDR1 is SGDLS and CDR2 YYNGEE. There are 15 residues in the CDR3. Variable domain in full (rest from reference TRBV9 and TRBJ1-5): DSGVTQTPKHLITATGQRVTLRCSPRSGDLSVYWYQQSLDQGLQFLIQYYNGEERAKGNILERFSAQQFPDLHSELNLSSLELGDSALYFCASSPLTGENQPQHFGDGTRLSIL.

The chain employs TRBV4-1 and TRBJ1-5; no firm D call. CDR1 and CDR2 from the germline V gene are MGHRA and YSYEKL. This CDR3 is 15 amino acids long. The ends were cut back, 1 base at V and 1 base at J, with 8 bases in the middle. For the CDR3, the DNA is TGCGCCAGCAGCCAAGGGCAATCAAGCAATCAGCCCCAGCATTTT. Translation: CASSQGQSSNQPQHF.

The CDR3 is CASSLESGGQGYTF. The CDR3, as DNA: TGCGCCAGCAGCTTGGAGTCAGGGGGCCAAGGCTACACCTTC. This chain connects TRBV5-1 to TRBJ1-2; 8 bases map to TRBD1. Germline values: CDR1 SGHRS, CDR2 YFSETQ. The CDR3 sequence is 14 residues long. Trimming at V came to 0 bases and at J to 8 bases, leaving 6 bases not matched to a gene.

The V call is TRBV6-5, the J call TRBJ1-3; TRBD1 agrees at 7 bases. V was pared by 11 bases and J by 5 bases, with 6 bases of the junction left unmatched. Germline CDR1 is MNHEY and CDR2 is SVGAGI. The length of the CDR3 is 12 residues. The CDR3 DNA follows: TGTGCCTCGAGACAGGGAAGAAACACCATATATTTT. Its protein is CASRQGRNTIYF.

V is TRBV6-6 and J is TRBJ1-3; D ambiguous. Per the germline V gene, CDR1 is MNHNY and CDR2 is SVGAGI (reference sequence). Trimming removed 6 bases at V and 3 bases at J, with 15 bases between. The CDR3 has 15 residues. The CDR3 sequence: CASSSPRAGGNTIYF. The DNA of the CDR3 is TGTGCCAGCAGCTCCCCGAGGGCAGGTGGAAACACCATATATTTT.

In its sample, this clone was seen a few times. The J gene is TRBJ1-1, the V gene TRBV28; no reliable D call. V lost 5 bases and J lost 4, with 14 bases in between. This CDR3 is built from 14 residues. Germline V gives CDR1 MDHEN, CDR2 SYDVKM. CDR3 protein: CASSPGRAGTEAFF. CDR3 sequence (DNA): TGTGCCAGCAGTCCCGGACGCGCGGGCACTGAAGCTTTCTTT. The full variable domain, completed using reference TRBV28 and TRBJ1-1, is DVKVTQSSRYLVKRTGEKVFLECVQDMDHENMFWYRQDPGLGLRLIYFSYDVKMKEKGDIPEGYSVSREKKERFSLILESASTNQTSMYLCASSPGRAGTEAFFGQGTRLTVV.

As to this clone: This specimen includes other DNA sequences encoding the same CDR3. J is TRBJ1-4 and V is TRBV5-4; TRBD1 matches at 10 bases. Trimming at V came to 3 bases and at J to 7 bases, leaving 3 bases not matched to a gene. CDR3 size: 14 residues. Germline CDR1 reads SGHNT; CDR2 reads YYREEE (reference sequence). CDR3 loop: CASSSRTGGEKLFF. The CDR3 DNA sequence: TGTGCCAGCAGCTCCCGGACAGGGGGTGAAAAACTGTTTTTT. The full variable domain, rest sourced from reference TRBV5-4 and TRBJ1-4, is ETGVTQSPTHLIKTRGQQVTLRCSSQSGHNTVSWYQQALGQGPQFIFQYYREEENGRGNFPPRFSGLQFPNYSSELNVNALELDDSALYLCASSSRTGGEKLFFGSGTQLSVL.

The chain links TRBV7-9 to TRBJ2-5, with TRBD2 as a possible D gene (5 bases). Germline CDR1 reads SEHNR; CDR2 reads FQNEAQ (reference sequence). V was shortened by 1 base and J by 2 bases, with 11 bases between the two germline ends. The CDR3 is 15 residues long. DNA of the CDR3: TGTGCCAGCAGCTTAGTCCTTTCGGGACAAGAGACCCAGTACTTC. Its protein is CASSLVLSGQETQYF. The complete variable domain, with remaining parts taken from reference TRBV7-9 and TRBJ2-5, reads DTGVSQNPRHKITKRGQNVTFRCDPISEHNRLYWYRQTLGQGPEFLTYFQNEAQLEKSRLLSDRFSAERPKGSFSTLEIQRTEQGDSAMYLCASSLVLSGQETQYFGPGTRLLVL.

This clone occurred a few times. This chain joins TRBV4-1 and TRBJ1-5; no reliable D call. Germline V gives CDR1 MGHRA, CDR2 YSYEKL. The CDR3 has 13 amino acids. V lost 1 base and J lost 9, with 10 bases in between. CDR3 bases: TGCGCCAGCAGCCAAGCGGAGGGAAGGCCCCAGCATTTT. Its protein is CASSQAEGRPQHF.

The CDR3 sequence: CASSLGQVPDSPLHF. The CDR3 DNA reads TGTGCCAGCAGCCTCGGACAGGTCCCTGATTCACCCCTCCACTTT. The V gene is TRBV9, the J gene TRBJ1-6; 7 bases fit TRBD1. CDR1 is SGDLS and CDR2 is YYNGEE in the germline V gene. CDR3 length: 15 residues. V was clipped by 4 bases and J by 8 bases; unmatched bases: 9.

V gene TRBV18 combines with J gene TRBJ1-3; 7 bases line up with TRBD1. This CDR3 region has 15 residues. The ends lost 1 base at V and 4 bases at J; junction bases unmatched: 4. Germline CDR1 KGHSH, CDR2 LQKENI. The CDR3 here is CASSPQGAAGNTIYF. The CDR3 bases are TGTGCCAGCTCACCACAGGGGGCTGCAGGAAACACCATATATTTT. The whole variable domain, remainder taken from reference TRBV18 and TRBJ1-3, is NAGVMQNPRHLVRRRGQEARLRCSPMKGHSHVYWYRQLPEEGLKFMVYLQKENIIDESGMPKERFSAEFPKEGPSILRIQQVVRGDSAAYFCASSPQGAAGNTIYFGEGSWLTVV.

This sequence joins TRBV30 and TRBJ1-5, with 8 bases fitting TRBD1. The CDR3 has 13 amino acids. V was clipped by 3 bases and J by 6 bases; unmatched bases: 4. Germline CDR1 GTSNPN, CDR2 SVGIG (reference sequence). CDR3 nucleotides: TGTGCCTGGAGCCCGGACAGGGTTCAGCCCCAGCATTTT. Its protein is CAWSPDRVQPQHF.

The chain is built from TRBV10-3 and TRBJ2-1; 9 bases map to TRBD2. The CDR3 consists of 15 residues. Germline CDR1 reads ENHRY; CDR2 reads SYGVKD. Trimming at V came to 0 bases and at J to 6 bases, leaving 3 bases not matched to a gene. The CDR3: CAISESAGGPNEQFF. The CDR3 nucleotides are TGTGCCATCAGTGAGTCGGCGGGAGGGCCCAATGAGCAGTTCTTC.

This clone came up many times. The rearrangement uses TRBV19 and TRBJ2-7; D might be TRBD2 (5 bases). This CDR3 has 16 residues. CDR1 is LNHDA, CDR2 SQIVND, per germline (reference sequence). V shed 6 bases and J shed 3 bases, with 21 bases lying between them. In nucleotides, the CDR3 is TGTGCCAGTAGCCCCGGACCGAGGGTGGGTGGCTACGAGCAGTACTTC. This sequence encodes CASSPGPRVGGYEQYF.

This chain uses TRBV27 with TRBJ1-1; 8 nucleotides align to TRBD1. This CDR3 is 15 amino acids long. J gave up 1 base and V 6 bases, and 7 bases lay outside the gene matches. The germline V gene has CDR1 MNHEY and CDR2 SMNVEV (reference sequence). The CDR3 spells CASRTQGARNTEAFF. CDR3 DNA sequence: TGTGCCAGCAGGACTCAGGGGGCGCGGAACACTGAAGCTTTCTTT.

This rearrangement joins TRBV9 to TRBJ2-3; a weak D match, TRBD1 (6 bases). CDR3 size: 14 residues. Trimming shortened V by 4 bases and J by 3 bases, and 12 bases separated the two germline ends. Germline V gene lookup returns CDR1 SGDLS and CDR2 YYNGEE. CDR3 sequence: CASSPHQGTDTQYF. DNA for the CDR3: TGTGCCAGCAGCCCGCACCAGGGGACAGATACGCAGTATTTT.

This chain links TRBV5-1 with TRBJ1-4; TRBD1 agrees at 7 bases. The CDR3 extends over 23 amino acids. Looked up from germline, CDR1 is SGHRS and CDR2 is YFSETQ. The J segment lost 0 bases and the V segment lost 0 bases, leaving 23 bases of the junction unmatched. The CDR3 DNA follows: TGCGCCAGCAGCTTGGCGGTTAGGTTCCCGGGACAGCACTTTAGTTCAACTAATGAAAAACTGTTTTTT. Translated: CASSLAVRFPGQHFSSTNEKLFF.

This chain uses TRBV11-2 with TRBJ1-2, with D unresolved. The germline V gene has CDR1 SGHAT and CDR2 FQNNGV. CDR3 length: 12 amino acids. Trimming left V 1 base short and J 8 bases short, with 8 bases between. CDR3 sequence reads: CASSLGEWGYTF. CDR3 nucleotide sequence: TGTGCCAGCAGCTTAGGGGAGTGGGGCTACACCTTC.

The chain links TRBV19 to TRBJ1-1, with D hard to call. V was trimmed by 6 bases and J by 8 bases, leaving 13 bases between them. The germline V gene has CDR1 LNHDA and CDR2 SQIVND (reference sequence). The CDR3 covers 12 residues. In DNA, the CDR3 is TGTGCCAGTAGCGTCGGACCGGGGGAAGCTTTCTTT. Its protein product is CASSVGPGEAFF.

CDR3 DNA: TGTGCCACCAGTGAGGGCGGGAGGGCCACAGAGACCCAGTACTTC. It is translated as CATSEGGRATETQYF. V is TRBV24-1 and J is TRBJ2-5; 9 bases map to TRBD2. J was trimmed by 4 bases and V by 4 bases; bases with no gene match: 6. Germline V lookup: CDR1 KGHDR, CDR2 SFDVKD. The CDR3 is 15 residues long.

This clone was seen just once. The chain employs TRBV7-2 and TRBJ1-1, with D perhaps TRBD1 (5 bases). CDR3 length: 15 residues. V lost 1 base, J lost 10 bases, and 19 bases lay in between. Germline CDR1 is SGHTA and CDR2 is FQGNSA. CDR3 protein: CASSLEGRGMGGAFF. DNA of the CDR3: TGTGCCAGCAGCTTAGAAGGGAGGGGTATGGGGGGAGCTTTCTTT.

The chain recombines TRBV6-5 with TRBJ1-6; D is uncertain. The CDR3 contains 14 residues. The germline V gene encodes CDR1 MNHEY and CDR2 SVGAGI. Deletions cut 0 bases from V and 8 bases from J, with 8 bases between. The CDR3 coding sequence is TGTGCCAGCAGTTACTCTGGGCTTGATTCACCCCTCCACTTT. It encodes CASSYSGLDSPLHF.

The table lists this clone with a count of one. This chain connects TRBV20-1 to TRBJ1-1; D remains unclear. The germline V gene encodes CDR1 DFQATT and CDR2 SNEGSKA (reference sequence). Trimming pared 3 bases from V and 4 bases from J, leaving 9 bases between. The CDR3 sequence is 12 residues long. The CDR3 DNA follows: TGCAGTGCTAGTGGGGTAGCCACTGAAGCTTTCTTT. Its protein is CSASGVATEAFF.